This is a list of T cell receptor beta chains from one sample in a study of cytotoxic CD8 clonotypes in ibrutinib-treated CLL. Measured with immunoSEQ multiplex PCR; TCRdb has only the in-frame clones, and not every one. Counted here are 140,000 to 150,000 clones, approximately 80% occurring once; the ten biggest clones make up around 4.9%. The sequences come from PBMCs, collected after 24 months of ibrutinib treatment. The receptors stem from a human donor with chronic lymphocytic leukemia. The CDR3 runs from the conserved cysteine through the conserved F or W. Clone size is shown for a subset of rows, as once, few, many or a class of expanded clone.

TRBV4-2	-	TRBJ2-2	15	CASSPQDGNTGELFF
TRBV9	-	TRBJ2-1	15	CASSPRTDTYNEQFF
TRBV29-1	-	TRBJ2-7	13	CSAHGTASYEQYF
TRBV18	once	TRBJ2-7	15	CASSPAPPTVREQYF
TRBV7-3	few	TRBJ2-5	12	CASSAGMETQYF
TRBV28	-	TRBJ1-5	13	CASRGISNQPQHF
TRBV7-2	few	TRBJ1-5	14	CASRPTGVNQPQHF
TRBV11-2	-	TRBJ1-3	16	CASSLVQGFSGNTIYF
TRBV18	-	TRBJ2-7	14	CASSPPSGRDEQYF
TRBV6-5	-	TRBJ2-2	15	CASSPRTGGRGELFF
TRBV19	-	TRBJ2-1	15	CASTRSGQVNNEQFF
TRBV7-2	-	TRBJ2-7	14	CASSLGGGLHEQYF
TRBV7-2	-	TRBJ2-3	15	CASSLGGAGTDTQYF
TRBV29-1	-	TRBJ2-1	12	CSVGGGPNEQFF
TRBV9	-	TRBJ2-3	17	CASSASRGSSDTDTQYF
TRBV7-9	-	TRBJ2-3	17	CASSLGPRGRAGDTQYF
TRBV30	-	TRBJ1-4	14	CAWGWTDSNEKLFF
TRBV6-5	-	TRBJ1-5	15	CASSSSRWSNQPQHF
TRBV30	-	TRBJ2-7	12	CAGLAGPYEQYF
TRBV30	-	TRBJ2-7	13	CAWSVQTWGEQYF
TRBV6-5	once	TRBJ1-1	15	CASSYHLGQPAEAFF
TRBV7-6	few	TRBJ1-2	13	CASSGQGARGYTF
TRBV4-3	once	TRBJ2-3	14	CASSQDPREGTQYF